The 2 T cell receptor beta chains below were found in one sample sequenced in a study of identical twins. Via MiXCR, TCRdb re-called the 5' RACE reads, giving one row per CDR3 protein. The repertoire holds about 570,000 distinct CDR3 sequences, with 9.5% to 10% as singletons. The same sample was also used in a study of yellow fever vaccine responses in identical twins.

The sample was PBMCs. The receptors were sampled from a woman younger than 30 in good health.

In its sample, this clonotype was seen many times. V and J are TRBV7-8 and TRBJ1-5; the D is unclear. Germline CDR1 and CDR2: SGHVS and FQNEAQ. The V end was cut by 5 bases, the J end by 0 bases, with 14 bases between. The CDR3 runs to 16 residues. The CDR3: CASSEHRADSNQPQHF. In DNA, the CDR3 is TGTGCCAGCAGCGAACATCGGGCCGATAGCAATCAGCCCCAGCATTTT.

The sample holds a few counts of this clonotype. The J gene is TRBJ2-1, the V gene TRBV24-1; D is possibly TRBD2 (6 bases). The ends were cut back, 5 bases at V and 4 bases at J, with 11 bases in the middle. The CDR3 contains 14 residues. From germline, CDR1 is KGHDR and CDR2 SFDVKD. The CDR3 region has the DNA TGTGCCACCAGTGGCCCCCGGGGGTACAATGAGCAGTTCTTC. Amino acid sequence: CATSGPRGYNEQFF.